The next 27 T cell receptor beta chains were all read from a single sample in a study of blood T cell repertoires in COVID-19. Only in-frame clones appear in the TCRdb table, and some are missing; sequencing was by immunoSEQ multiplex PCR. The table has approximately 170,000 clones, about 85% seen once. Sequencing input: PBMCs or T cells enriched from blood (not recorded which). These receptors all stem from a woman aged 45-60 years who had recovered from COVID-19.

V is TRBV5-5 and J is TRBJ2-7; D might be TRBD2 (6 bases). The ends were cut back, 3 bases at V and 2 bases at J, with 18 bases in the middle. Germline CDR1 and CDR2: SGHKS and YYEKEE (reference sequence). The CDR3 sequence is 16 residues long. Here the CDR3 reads CASSYGGPPWAYEQYF. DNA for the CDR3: TGTGCCAGCAGCTATGGAGGGCCCCCGTGGGCCTACGAGCAGTACTTC. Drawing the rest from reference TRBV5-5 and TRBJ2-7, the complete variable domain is DAGVTQSPTHLIKTRGQQVTLRCSPISGHKSVSWYQQVLGQGPQFIFQYYEKEERGRGNFPDRFSARQFPNYSSELNVNALLLGDSALYLCASSYGGPPWAYEQYFGPGTRLTVT.

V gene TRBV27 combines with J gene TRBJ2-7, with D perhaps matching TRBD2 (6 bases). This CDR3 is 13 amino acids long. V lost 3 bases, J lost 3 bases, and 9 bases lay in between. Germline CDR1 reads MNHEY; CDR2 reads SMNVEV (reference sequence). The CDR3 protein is CASSFNGGYEQYF. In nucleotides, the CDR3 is TGTGCCAGCAGTTTTAACGGGGGCTACGAGCAGTACTTC.

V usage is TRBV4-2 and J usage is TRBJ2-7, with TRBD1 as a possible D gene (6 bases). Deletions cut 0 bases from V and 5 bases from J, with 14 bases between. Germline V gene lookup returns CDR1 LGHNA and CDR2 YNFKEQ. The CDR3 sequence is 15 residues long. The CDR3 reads CASSQDYPRGDEQYF. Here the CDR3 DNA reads TGTGCCAGCAGCCAAGATTACCCCAGGGGCGACGAGCAGTACTTC.

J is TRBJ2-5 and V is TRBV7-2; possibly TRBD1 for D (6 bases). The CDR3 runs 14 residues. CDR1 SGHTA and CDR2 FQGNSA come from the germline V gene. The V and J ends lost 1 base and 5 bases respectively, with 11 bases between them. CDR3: CASSLVWQGETQYF. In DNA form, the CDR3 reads TGTGCCAGCAGCTTAGTCTGGCAGGGGGAGACCCAGTACTTC.

CDR3 sequence (DNA): TGTGCCAGCAGCTTAAATTACAGGCCGGGGCCCCAGCATTTT. Protein sequence: CASSLNYRPGPQHF. V is TRBV7-2 and J is TRBJ1-5; a possible D gene is TRBD1 (5 bases). The V end lost 2 bases, the J end lost 9 bases, and 14 bases lay between the germline ends. Germline V gives CDR1 SGHTA, CDR2 FQGNSA. The CDR3 runs to 14 residues. The full variable domain, in which reference TRBV7-2 and TRBJ1-5 provide the parts outside the CDR3, is GAGVSQSPSNKVTEKGKDVELRCDPISGHTALYWYRQSLGQGLEFLIYFQGNSAPDKSGLPSDRFSAERTGGSVSTLTIQRTQQEDSAVYLCASSLNYRPGPQHFGDGTRLSIL.

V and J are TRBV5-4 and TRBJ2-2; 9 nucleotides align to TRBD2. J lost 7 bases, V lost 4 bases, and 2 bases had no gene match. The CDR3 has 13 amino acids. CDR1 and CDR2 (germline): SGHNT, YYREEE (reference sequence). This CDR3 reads CASSTREGGELFF. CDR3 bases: TGTGCCAGCAGCACGCGGGAGGGCGGGGAGCTGTTTTTT.

CDR3 residues: CSVDSRSTF. CDR3 in DNA: TGCAGCGTTGATTCGCGTAGCACCTTC. The V gene is TRBV29-1, the J gene TRBJ1-2; D is ambiguous. Trimming cost V 3 bases and J 13 bases, with 9 bases left between them. The CDR3 is made up of 9 amino acids. Per germline, CDR1 SQVTM and CDR2 ANQGSEA. The full variable domain, rest sourced from reference TRBV29-1 and TRBJ1-2, is SAVISQKPSRDICQRGTSLTIQCQVDSQVTMMFWYRQQPGQSLTLIATANQGSEATYESGFVIDKFPISRPNLTFSTLTVSNMSPEDSSIYLCSVDSRSTFGSGTRLTVV.

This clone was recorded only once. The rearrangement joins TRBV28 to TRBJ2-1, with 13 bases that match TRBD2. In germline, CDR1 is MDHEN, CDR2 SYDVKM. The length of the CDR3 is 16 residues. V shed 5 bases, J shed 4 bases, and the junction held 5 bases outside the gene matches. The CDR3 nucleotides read TGTGCCAGCAGTCCTTGGACTAGCGGGAGTTACAATGAGCAGTTCTTC. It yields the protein CASSPWTSGSYNEQFF.

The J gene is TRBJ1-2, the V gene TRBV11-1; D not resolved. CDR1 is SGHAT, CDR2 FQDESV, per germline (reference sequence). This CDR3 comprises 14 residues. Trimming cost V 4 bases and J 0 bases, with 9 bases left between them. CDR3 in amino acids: CASSSPGANYGYTF. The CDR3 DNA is TGTGCCAGCAGCTCGCCCGGGGCTAACTATGGCTACACCTTC.

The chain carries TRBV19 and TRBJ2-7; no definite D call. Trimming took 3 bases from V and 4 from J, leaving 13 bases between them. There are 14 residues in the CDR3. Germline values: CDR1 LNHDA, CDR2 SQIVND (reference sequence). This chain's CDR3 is CASSIRSGNYEQYF. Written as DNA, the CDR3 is TGTGCCAGTAGTATTCGGTCAGGAAATTACGAGCAGTACTTC.

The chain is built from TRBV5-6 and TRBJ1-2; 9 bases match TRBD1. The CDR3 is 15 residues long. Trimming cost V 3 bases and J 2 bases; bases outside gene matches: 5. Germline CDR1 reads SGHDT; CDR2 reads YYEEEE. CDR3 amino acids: CASSSPGQGNYGYTF. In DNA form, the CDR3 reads TGTGCCAGCAGCTCACCGGGACAGGGCAACTATGGCTACACCTTC. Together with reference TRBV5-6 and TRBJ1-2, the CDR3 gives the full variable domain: DAGVTQSPTHLIKTRGQQVTLRCSPKSGHDTVSWYQQALGQGPQFIFQYYEEEERQRGNFPDRFSGHQFPNYSSELNVNALLLGDSALYLCASSSPGQGNYGYTFGSGTRLTVV.

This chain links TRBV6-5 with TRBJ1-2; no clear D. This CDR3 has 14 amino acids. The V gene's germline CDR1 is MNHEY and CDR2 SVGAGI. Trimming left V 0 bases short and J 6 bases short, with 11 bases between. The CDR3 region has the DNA TGTGCCAGCAGTTACTCCGGGTCTGGAAATGGCTACACCTTC. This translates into CASSYSGSGNGYTF.

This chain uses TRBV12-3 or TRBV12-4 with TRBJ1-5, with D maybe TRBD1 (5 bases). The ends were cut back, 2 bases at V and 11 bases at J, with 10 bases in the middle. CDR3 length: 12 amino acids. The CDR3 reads CASSLRRQTQHF. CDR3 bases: TGTGCCAGCAGTTTAAGGAGACAGACCCAGCATTTT.

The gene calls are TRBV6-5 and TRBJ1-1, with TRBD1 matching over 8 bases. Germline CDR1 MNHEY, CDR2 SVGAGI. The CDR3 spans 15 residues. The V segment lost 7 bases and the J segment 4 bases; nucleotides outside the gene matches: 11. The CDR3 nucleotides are TGTGCCAGCATCTCCCCCCAGGGGGCTGGCACTGAAGCTTTCTTT. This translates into CASISPQGAGTEAFF.

The CDR3 region has the DNA TGTGCCAGCAGTCCCGGACGGGGGGGCTCCTACGAGCAGTACTTC. Translation: CASSPGRGGSYEQYF. The gene calls are TRBV6-5 and TRBJ2-7, with 8 bases matching TRBD2. The germline gives CDR1 MNHEY, CDR2 SVGAGI. Trimming took 5 bases from V and 0 from J; bases not matched to a gene: 6. This CDR3 has 15 amino acids.

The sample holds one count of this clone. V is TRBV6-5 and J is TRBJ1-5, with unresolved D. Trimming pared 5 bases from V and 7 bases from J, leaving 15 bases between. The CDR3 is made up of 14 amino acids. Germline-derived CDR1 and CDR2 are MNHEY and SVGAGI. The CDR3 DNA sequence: TGTGCCAGCAGTCCCGGGTGGGGAGAGCAGCCCCAGCATTTT. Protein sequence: CASSPGWGEQPQHF.

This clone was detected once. DNA for the CDR3: TGTGCCAGCAGCGGGGGAGGGCAGGGGGCCGAGCAGCCCCAGCATTTT. Translation gives CASSGGGQGAEQPQHF. The rearrangement uses TRBV9 and TRBJ1-5; TRBD1 matches 8 bases. Germline V gives CDR1 SGDLS, CDR2 YYNGEE. Germline trimming cut 3 bases from V and 7 bases from J; bases unmatched to any gene: 12. The CDR3 has 16 residues.

The CDR3 sequence is CASSSEETQYF. In DNA, the CDR3 is TGTGCCAGCAGCTCCGAAGAGACCCAGTACTTC. The chain couples TRBV7-8 to TRBJ2-5; D is uncertain. Germline CDR1 and CDR2: SGHVS and FQNEAQ. The CDR3 contains 11 residues. Trimming left V 4 bases short and J 3 bases short, with 3 bases between.

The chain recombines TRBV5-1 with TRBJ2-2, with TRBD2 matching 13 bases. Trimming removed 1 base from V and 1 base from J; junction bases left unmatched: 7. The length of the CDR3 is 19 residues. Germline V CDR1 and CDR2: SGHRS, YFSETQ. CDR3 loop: CASSLRTSGRYMNTGELFF. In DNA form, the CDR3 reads TGCGCCAGCAGCTTGAGGACTAGCGGGAGATACATGAACACCGGGGAGCTGTTTTTT.

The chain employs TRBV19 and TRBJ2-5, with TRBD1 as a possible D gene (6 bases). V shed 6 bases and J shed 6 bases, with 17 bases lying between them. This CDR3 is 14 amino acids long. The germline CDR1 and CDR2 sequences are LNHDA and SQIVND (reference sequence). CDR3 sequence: CASSPSPQGQTQYF. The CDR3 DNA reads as TGTGCCAGTAGCCCCTCCCCGCAGGGGCAGACCCAGTACTTC.

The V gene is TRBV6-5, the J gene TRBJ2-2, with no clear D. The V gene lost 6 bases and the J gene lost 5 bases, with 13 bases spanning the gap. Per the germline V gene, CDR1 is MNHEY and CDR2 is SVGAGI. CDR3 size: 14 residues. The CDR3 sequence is CASRNPGGTGELFF. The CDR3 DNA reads TGTGCCAGCAGAAACCCGGGTGGGACCGGGGAGCTGTTTTTT.

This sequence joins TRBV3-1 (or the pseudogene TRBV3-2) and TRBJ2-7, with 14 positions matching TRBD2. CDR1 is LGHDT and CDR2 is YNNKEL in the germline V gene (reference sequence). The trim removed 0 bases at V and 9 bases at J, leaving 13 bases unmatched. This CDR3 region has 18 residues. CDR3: CASSQDSLGGLAGARQYF. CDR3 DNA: TGTGCCAGCAGCCAAGATTCTTTGGGGGGACTAGCGGGGGCTAGGCAGTACTTC.

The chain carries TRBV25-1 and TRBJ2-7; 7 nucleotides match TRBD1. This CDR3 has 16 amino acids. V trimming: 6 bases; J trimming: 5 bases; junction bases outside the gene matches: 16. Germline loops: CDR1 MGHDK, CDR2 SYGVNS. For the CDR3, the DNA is TGTGCCAGCAGCGCCTACTTAACAGGGGTTTTAAACGAGCAGTACTTC. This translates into CASSAYLTGVLNEQYF.

CDR3 in amino acids: CASSLGGGNRSPLHF. CDR3 bases: TGTGCCAGCAGCTTAGGTGGAGGGAATAGATCACCCCTCCACTTT. The chain is built from TRBV11-3 and TRBJ1-6; D remains unclear. The CDR3 length is 15 residues. The germline V and J ends were trimmed by 1 base and 10 bases, with 14 bases remaining between them. In germline, CDR1 is SGHNT, CDR2 YENEEA.

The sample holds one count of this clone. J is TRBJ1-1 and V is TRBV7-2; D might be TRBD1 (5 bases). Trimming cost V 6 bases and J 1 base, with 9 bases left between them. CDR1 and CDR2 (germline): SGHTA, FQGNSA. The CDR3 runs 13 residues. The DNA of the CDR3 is TGTGCCAGCAGAAAGACAGAGAACACTGAAGCTTTCTTT. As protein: CASRKTENTEAFF.

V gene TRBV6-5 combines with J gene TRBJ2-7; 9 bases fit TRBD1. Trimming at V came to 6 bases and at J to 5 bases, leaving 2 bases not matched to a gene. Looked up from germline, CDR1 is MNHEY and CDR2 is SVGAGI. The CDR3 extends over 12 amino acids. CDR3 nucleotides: TGTGCCAGCAGGAGGACAGGGGACGAGCAGTACTTC. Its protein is CASRRTGDEQYF.

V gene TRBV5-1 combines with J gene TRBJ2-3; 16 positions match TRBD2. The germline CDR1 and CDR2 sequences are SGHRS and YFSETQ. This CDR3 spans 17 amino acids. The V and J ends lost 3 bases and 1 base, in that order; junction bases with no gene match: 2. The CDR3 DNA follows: TGCGCCAGCAGCTACGGGACTAGCGGGAGGGGCACAGATACGCAGTATTTT. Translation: CASSYGTSGRGTDTQYF. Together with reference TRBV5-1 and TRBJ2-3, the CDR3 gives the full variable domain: KAGVTQTPRYLIKTRGQQVTLSCSPISGHRSVSWYQQTPGQGLQFLFEYFSETQRNKGNFPGRFSGRQFSNSRSEMNVSTLELGDSALYLCASSYGTSGRGTDTQYFGPGTRLTVL.